The rows below give T cell receptor beta chains drawn from one sample of a study of blood T cell repertoires in COVID-19. Libraries were prepared by immunoSEQ multiplex PCR; TCRdb keeps only in-frame clonotypes and omits some of them. The sample shows 400,000 to 500,000 clones, 70% to 90% of them seen only once. The source material was PBMCs or T cells enriched from blood (not recorded which). The receptors stem from a woman under 30 who had been exposed to COVID-19. CDR3s include the opening cysteine and the closing phenylalanine or tryptophan. The D gene is left open where the match is weak. Not every row has a clone size; where given, it reads once, few, many or a size class.

clone size: -; V gene: TRBV4-1; D gene: TRBD2; J gene: TRBJ2-4; CDR3 protein: CASSPGLAGVVAKNIQYF; CDR3 DNA: TGCGCCAGCAGCCCTGGACTAGCGGGAGTTGTGGCCAAAAACATTCAGTACTTC
clone size: -; V gene: TRBV11-2; D gene: -; J gene: TRBJ2-7; CDR3 protein: CASSYSLGFLYEQYF; CDR3 DNA: TGTGCCAGCAGCTATTCCCTAGGATTTCTGTACGAGCAGTACTTC
clone size: -; V gene: TRBV18; D gene: TRBD2; J gene: TRBJ2-1; CDR3 protein: CASSPKTSATYNEQFF; CDR3 DNA: TGTGCCAGCTCACCGAAGACTAGCGCTACCTACAATGAGCAGTTCTTC
clone size: once; V gene: TRBV5-4; D gene: -; J gene: TRBJ1-3; CDR3 protein: CASTKDLGANSGNTIYF; CDR3 DNA: TGTGCCAGCACCAAAGATCTGGGAGCAAACTCTGGAAACACCATATATTTT
clone size: -; V gene: TRBV28; D gene: -; J gene: TRBJ2-7; CDR3 protein: CASSFNYEQYF; CDR3 DNA: TGTGCCAGCAGCTTTAACTACGAGCAGTACTTC
clone size: -; V gene: TRBV5-1; D gene: TRBD1; J gene: TRBJ2-3; CDR3 protein: CASSLGDRDADTQYF; CDR3 DNA: TGCGCCAGCAGCTTGGGGGACAGGGATGCAGATACGCAGTATTTT
clone size: -; V gene: TRBV5-1; D gene: TRBD2; J gene: TRBJ2-7; CDR3 protein: CASSFGSGGYEQYF; CDR3 DNA: TGCGCCAGCAGCTTCGGTAGCGGGGGATACGAGCAGTACTTC
clone size: -; V gene: TRBV3-1/TRBV3-2; D gene: TRBD2; J gene: TRBJ2-5; CDR3 protein: CASSQDIGLAGTQETQYF; CDR3 DNA: TGTGCCAGCAGCCAAGATATCGGTCTAGCGGGGACCCAAGAGACCCAGTACTTC
clone size: -; V gene: TRBV20-1; D gene: TRBD2; J gene: TRBJ2-5; CDR3 protein: CSASAFGGLAGTSQETQYF; CDR3 DNA: TGCAGTGCTAGTGCGTTCGGCGGACTAGCGGGGACCAGCCAAGAGACCCAGTACTTC
clone size: few; V gene: TRBV12-3/TRBV12-4; D gene: -; J gene: TRBJ2-1; CDR3 protein: CASSEQGNEQFF; CDR3 DNA: TGTGCCAGCAGTGAACAGGGCAATGAGCAGTTCTTC
clone size: few; V gene: TRBV6-2/TRBV6-3; D gene: -; J gene: TRBJ2-2; CDR3 protein: CASSYFSGVSGELFF; CDR3 DNA: TGTGCCAGCAGTTACTTTTCAGGGGTATCCGGGGAGCTGTTTTTT
clone size: -; V gene: TRBV2; D gene: -; J gene: TRBJ1-4; CDR3 protein: CASTATNEKLFF; CDR3 DNA: TGTGCCAGCACGGCAACTAATGAAAAACTGTTTTTT
clone size: -; V gene: TRBV11-3; D gene: TRBD1; J gene: TRBJ2-7; CDR3 protein: CASSLSGGYEQYF; CDR3 DNA: TGTGCCAGCAGCTTATCAGGGGGCTACGAGCAGTACTTC
clone size: -; V gene: TRBV4-1; D gene: TRBD1; J gene: TRBJ2-1; CDR3 protein: CASSQTGTVYNEQFF; CDR3 DNA: TGCGCCAGCAGCCAAACCGGGACAGTGTACAATGAGCAGTTCTTC
clone size: -; V gene: TRBV15; D gene: -; J gene: TRBJ1-1; CDR3 protein: CATSSGAQNTEAFF; CDR3 DNA: TGTGCCACCAGTTCAGGGGCTCAGAACACTGAAGCTTTCTTT
clone size: -; V gene: TRBV4-2; D gene: TRBD2; J gene: TRBJ2-3; CDR3 protein: CASSQDRKRGATDTQYF; CDR3 DNA: TGTGCCAGCAGCCAAGATAGGAAGCGGGGGGCCACAGATACGCAGTATTTT
clone size: -; V gene: TRBV3-1/TRBV3-2; D gene: -; J gene: TRBJ2-5; CDR3 protein: CASSQVRGGRVFSQYF; CDR3 DNA: TGTGCCAGCAGCCAAGTAAGGGGCGGACGAGTGTTTTCCCAGTACTTC
clone size: -; V gene: TRBV14; D gene: -; J gene: TRBJ2-7; CDR3 protein: CASSPRVDSYYEQYF; CDR3 DNA: TGTGCCAGCAGCCCACGAGTAGACAGCTACTACGAGCAGTACTTC
clone size: -; V gene: TRBV20-1; D gene: -; J gene: TRBJ1-2; CDR3 protein: CSGGFVYGYTF; CDR3 DNA: TGCAGTGGAGGGTTCGTCTATGGCTACACCTTC
clone size: -; V gene: TRBV28; D gene: -; J gene: TRBJ2-7; CDR3 protein: CASSPVGGLSSYEQYF; CDR3 DNA: TGTGCCAGCAGCCCAGTGGGGGGGCTCAGCTCCTACGAGCAGTACTTC
clone size: -; V gene: TRBV5-4; D gene: TRBD2; J gene: TRBJ2-5; CDR3 protein: CASSLVSGPKETQYF; CDR3 DNA: TGTGCCAGCAGCTTGGTTAGCGGGCCTAAAGAGACCCAGTACTTC
clone size: -; V gene: TRBV27; D gene: -; J gene: TRBJ2-7; CDR3 protein: CASSLGGLSSYEQYF; CDR3 DNA: TGTGCCAGCAGTTTAGGGGGCCTAAGCTCCTACGAGCAGTACTTC
clone size: -; V gene: TRBV28; D gene: -; J gene: TRBJ2-1; CDR3 protein: CASGPSREQFF; CDR3 DNA: TGTGCCAGCGGTCCTTCTCGGGAGCAGTTCTTC
clone size: -; V gene: TRBV20-1; D gene: -; J gene: TRBJ2-7; CDR3 protein: CSASSDTGNEQYF; CDR3 DNA: TGCAGTGCTAGTTCGGACACAGGGAACGAGCAGTACTTC
clone size: few; V gene: TRBV19; D gene: -; J gene: TRBJ2-1; CDR3 protein: CASRDSFLTSYNEQFF; CDR3 DNA: TGTGCCAGCCGGGACTCCTTCCTCACCTCCTACAATGAGCAGTTCTTC
clone size: -; V gene: TRBV2; D gene: TRBD1; J gene: TRBJ1-2; CDR3 protein: CASRRDRDGYTF; CDR3 DNA: TGTGCCAGCAGGAGGGACAGGGATGGCTACACCTTC
clone size: once; V gene: TRBV5-5; D gene: TRBD2; J gene: TRBJ2-1; CDR3 protein: CASSPGSGNYNEQFF; CDR3 DNA: TGTGCCAGCAGCCCGGGAAGCGGGAACTACAATGAGCAGTTCTTC
clone size: few; V gene: TRBV4-1; D gene: TRBD1; J gene: TRBJ2-7; CDR3 protein: CASSQARGNYEQYF; CDR3 DNA: TGCGCCAGCAGCCAAGCCAGGGGGAACTACGAGCAGTACTTC
clone size: -; V gene: TRBV27; D gene: TRBD1; J gene: TRBJ1-2; CDR3 protein: CASSRTGTGQTNYGYTF; CDR3 DNA: TGTGCCAGCAGTCGTACCGGGACAGGGCAAACTAACTATGGCTACACCTTC
clone size: -; V gene: TRBV13; D gene: -; J gene: TRBJ1-2; CDR3 protein: CASSPDWTTIGYTF; CDR3 DNA: TGTGCCAGCAGCCCTGACTGGACAACTATAGGCTACACCTTC
clone size: -; V gene: TRBV20-1; D gene: -; J gene: TRBJ2-3; CDR3 protein: CSASPPPGTDTQYF; CDR3 DNA: TGCAGTGCTAGTCCCCCCCCAGGGACAGATACGCAGTATTTT
clone size: -; V gene: TRBV28; D gene: -; J gene: TRBJ2-1; CDR3 protein: CASKPRTYNEQFF; CDR3 DNA: TGTGCCAGCAAACCTAGGACCTACAATGAGCAGTTCTTC
clone size: -; V gene: TRBV6-5; D gene: TRBD1; J gene: TRBJ1-2; CDR3 protein: CASSWTVDRGNYGYTF; CDR3 DNA: TGTGCCAGCAGTTGGACAGTGGACAGGGGCAACTATGGCTACACCTTC